These T cell receptor beta chains were read from a single sample in a study of shared clonotypes between healthy human individuals. Libraries were prepared by immunoSEQ multiplex PCR; TCRdb keeps only in-frame clonotypes and omits some of them. The sample lists about 1,900,000 clones; just under 95% were seen once. The specimen sequenced was naive CD8+ T cells sorted from blood. These receptors were taken from a man aged 18 to 30 in good health. CDR3s include the opening cysteine and the closing phenylalanine or tryptophan. The D gene is left open where the match is weak. The size of a clone is reported for some rows only, either as once, few or many, or as a class for expanded clones.

j_gene,d_gene,abundance,v_gene,CDR3aa,CDR3nt
TRBJ1-1,-,-,TRBV7-2,CASSELVAGEANTEAFF,TGTGCCAGCAGCGAACTAGTCGCAGGGGAGGCGAACACTGAAGCTTTCTTT
TRBJ2-7,-,-,TRBV11-2,CASSLVGGTYEQYF,TGTGCCAGCAGCTTAGTTGGGGGTACCTACGAGCAGTACTTC
TRBJ1-1,-,-,TRBV4-1,CASSQDERNTEAFF,TGCGCCAGCAGCCAAGATGAAAGGAACACTGAAGCTTTCTTT
TRBJ1-1,-,once,TRBV27,CASSFLQGTTEAFF,TGTGCCAGCAGTTTCCTACAGGGAACAACTGAAGCTTTCTTT
TRBJ2-1,TRBD2,-,TRBV2,CASSDPTSGSMEDEQFF,TGTGCCAGCAGTGATCCAACTAGCGGGAGTATGGAGGATGAGCAGTTCTTC
TRBJ2-7,-,-,TRBV27,CASSSKGVAYEQYF,TGTGCCAGCAGTTCCAAGGGTGTTGCCTACGAGCAGTACTTC
TRBJ2-1,-,once,TRBV27,CASSLVGENTEQFF,TGTGCCAGCAGTTTAGTCGGGGAAAACACTGAGCAGTTCTTC
TRBJ2-7,-,-,TRBV9,CASSVGGQSYEQYF,TGTGCCAGCAGCGTAGGAGGGCAGTCCTACGAGCAGTACTTC
TRBJ2-5,-,-,TRBV6-5,CASSYGGPETQYF,TGTGCCAGCAGTTATGGGGGGCCGGAGACCCAGTACTTC
TRBJ1-5,TRBD1,-,TRBV6-1,CASSEADRGQSNQPQHF,TGTGCCAGCAGTGAAGCGGACAGGGGGCAAAGCAATCAGCCCCAGCATTTT
TRBJ2-1,TRBD2,-,TRBV19,CACRTSGAYNEQFF,TGTGCCTGTAGGACTAGCGGAGCCTACAATGAGCAGTTCTTC
TRBJ1-5,-,once,TRBV27,CASSSGFGYPSQPQHF,TGTGCCAGCAGTTCAGGGTTTGGATATCCATCTCAGCCCCAGCATTTT
TRBJ2-1,-,-,TRBV18,CASSQKPTDWESSYNEQFF,TGTGCCAGCTCCCAGAAGCCGACGGACTGGGAAAGCTCCTACAATGAGCAGTTCTTC
TRBJ2-7,-,-,TRBV6-1,CASSESPYEQYF,TGTGCCAGCAGTGAGTCGCCCTACGAGCAGTACTTC
TRBJ2-7,TRBD2,-,TRBV5-4,CASSRGGGYEQYF,TGTGCCAGCAGCCGGGGGGGCGGCTACGAGCAGTACTTC
TRBJ2-7,-,-,TRBV27,CASSLNDGAPEQYF,TGTGCCAGCAGTTTAAATGACGGGGCGCCCGAGCAGTACTTC
TRBJ1-5,-,-,TRBV5-4,CASSLRLSTQRANSNQPQHF,TGTGCCAGCAGCTTGAGGTTATCGACACAGAGGGCTAATAGCAATCAGCCCCAGCATTTT
TRBJ1-4,-,-,TRBV5-1,CASSLGDEKLFF,TGCGCCAGCAGTTTAGGTGATGAAAAACTGTTTTTT
TRBJ2-7,TRBD2,-,TRBV6-5,CASRPREGAYEQYF,TGTGCCAGCAGACCCCGGGAGGGGGCCTACGAGCAGTACTTC
TRBJ2-7,-,-,TRBV27,CASSTGGGEQYF,TGTGCCAGCAGTACGGGCGGCGGGGAGCAGTACTTC
TRBJ2-2,TRBD1,-,TRBV7-6,CASSWDRQGARTGELFF,TGTGCCAGCAGCTGGGATCGACAGGGGGCTCGCACCGGGGAGCTGTTTTTT
TRBJ2-2,-,-,TRBV6-6,CASSYSLTGELFF,TGTGCCAGCAGTTACTCTCTGACCGGGGAGCTGTTTTTT
TRBJ1-1,-,-,TRBV29-1,CSGRNSVNTEAFF,TGCAGCGGCCGAAACAGTGTGAACACTGAAGCTTTCTTT
TRBJ1-4,-,-,TRBV15,CATMGNEKLFF,TGTGCCACCATGGGTAATGAAAAACTGTTTTTT
TRBJ2-2,-,-,TRBV11-2,CASSPVRDYTGELFF,TGTGCCAGCAGCCCCGTCAGGGACTACACCGGGGAGCTGTTTTTT
TRBJ2-3,TRBD2,once,TRBV9,CASSGGGSSTDTQYF,TGTGCCAGCAGCGGCGGGGGGTCTAGCACAGATACGCAGTATTTT
TRBJ1-2,-,-,TRBV13,CASSWRRANYGYTF,TGTGCCAGCAGCTGGCGGAGGGCCAACTATGGCTACACCTTC
TRBJ2-1,-,-,TRBV5-6,CASSSANQFYNEQFF,TGTGCCAGCAGCTCGGCCAACCAGTTTTACAATGAGCAGTTCTTC
TRBJ2-7,-,-,TRBV11-2,CASSPLLAETYEQYF,TGTGCCAGCAGCCCTCTTTTGGCGGAAACCTACGAGCAGTACTTC
TRBJ2-7,-,-,TRBV4-3,CASSQGTGGSYEQYF,TGCGCCAGCAGCCAAGGGACTGGAGGCTCCTACGAGCAGTACTTC
TRBJ2-7,-,-,TRBV7-2,CASSLSDTYEQYF,TGTGCCAGCAGCCTTAGCGACACTTACGAGCAGTACTTC